The rows below give T cell receptor beta chains drawn from one sample of a study of blood T cell repertoires in COVID-19. Profiling relied on immunoSEQ multiplex PCR, and the TCRdb table lists in-frame clones only, not all of them. The table includes about 400,000 clones, approximately 86% detected once. The source material was peripheral blood. These receptors were obtained from a human donor in a cohort sampled during active COVID-19. CDR3s leave out the opening cysteine and the closing phenylalanine or tryptophan. D genes are given only for firm matches. Not every row has a clone size; where given, it reads once, few, many or a size class.

CDR3 length: 14
clone size: -
V gene: TRBV4-2
D gene: TRBD1
J gene: TRBJ2-2
CDR3 protein: ASSRGQGDNTGELF

CDR3 length: 13
clone size: -
V gene: TRBV28
D gene: TRBD2
J gene: TRBJ2-5
CDR3 protein: ASTEVAGDGETQY

CDR3 length: 12
clone size: -
V gene: TRBV2
D gene: -
J gene: TRBJ1-2
CDR3 protein: ASSLGGTNYGYT

CDR3 length: 9
clone size: -
V gene: TRBV25-1
D gene: -
J gene: TRBJ2-1
CDR3 protein: ASSGANEQF

CDR3 length: 13
clone size: -
V gene: TRBV3-1/TRBV3-2
D gene: TRBD2
J gene: TRBJ2-7
CDR3 protein: ASSIGLAGDYEQY

CDR3 length: 14
clone size: -
V gene: TRBV9
D gene: -
J gene: TRBJ2-7
CDR3 protein: ASSPTIGGLSYEQY

CDR3 length: 12
clone size: -
V gene: TRBV7-2
D gene: TRBD2
J gene: TRBJ2-2
CDR3 protein: ASSLYRGAGELF

CDR3 length: 11
clone size: -
V gene: TRBV19
D gene: -
J gene: TRBJ1-4
CDR3 protein: ASSPFLREKLF

CDR3 length: 10
clone size: -
V gene: TRBV7-9
D gene: -
J gene: TRBJ1-2
CDR3 protein: ASSLGGDGYT

CDR3 length: 15
clone size: -
V gene: TRBV2
D gene: TRBD2
J gene: TRBJ2-7
CDR3 protein: ASRSRTSGGARYEQY

CDR3 length: 11
clone size: -
V gene: TRBV3-1/TRBV3-2
D gene: TRBD1
J gene: TRBJ2-1
CDR3 protein: ASSSARGHEQF

CDR3 length: 12
clone size: few
V gene: TRBV5-5
D gene: TRBD1
J gene: TRBJ1-1
CDR3 protein: ASSLVSGGTEAF

CDR3 length: 11
clone size: -
V gene: TRBV5-4
D gene: -
J gene: TRBJ1-2
CDR3 protein: ASSLRPGYGYT